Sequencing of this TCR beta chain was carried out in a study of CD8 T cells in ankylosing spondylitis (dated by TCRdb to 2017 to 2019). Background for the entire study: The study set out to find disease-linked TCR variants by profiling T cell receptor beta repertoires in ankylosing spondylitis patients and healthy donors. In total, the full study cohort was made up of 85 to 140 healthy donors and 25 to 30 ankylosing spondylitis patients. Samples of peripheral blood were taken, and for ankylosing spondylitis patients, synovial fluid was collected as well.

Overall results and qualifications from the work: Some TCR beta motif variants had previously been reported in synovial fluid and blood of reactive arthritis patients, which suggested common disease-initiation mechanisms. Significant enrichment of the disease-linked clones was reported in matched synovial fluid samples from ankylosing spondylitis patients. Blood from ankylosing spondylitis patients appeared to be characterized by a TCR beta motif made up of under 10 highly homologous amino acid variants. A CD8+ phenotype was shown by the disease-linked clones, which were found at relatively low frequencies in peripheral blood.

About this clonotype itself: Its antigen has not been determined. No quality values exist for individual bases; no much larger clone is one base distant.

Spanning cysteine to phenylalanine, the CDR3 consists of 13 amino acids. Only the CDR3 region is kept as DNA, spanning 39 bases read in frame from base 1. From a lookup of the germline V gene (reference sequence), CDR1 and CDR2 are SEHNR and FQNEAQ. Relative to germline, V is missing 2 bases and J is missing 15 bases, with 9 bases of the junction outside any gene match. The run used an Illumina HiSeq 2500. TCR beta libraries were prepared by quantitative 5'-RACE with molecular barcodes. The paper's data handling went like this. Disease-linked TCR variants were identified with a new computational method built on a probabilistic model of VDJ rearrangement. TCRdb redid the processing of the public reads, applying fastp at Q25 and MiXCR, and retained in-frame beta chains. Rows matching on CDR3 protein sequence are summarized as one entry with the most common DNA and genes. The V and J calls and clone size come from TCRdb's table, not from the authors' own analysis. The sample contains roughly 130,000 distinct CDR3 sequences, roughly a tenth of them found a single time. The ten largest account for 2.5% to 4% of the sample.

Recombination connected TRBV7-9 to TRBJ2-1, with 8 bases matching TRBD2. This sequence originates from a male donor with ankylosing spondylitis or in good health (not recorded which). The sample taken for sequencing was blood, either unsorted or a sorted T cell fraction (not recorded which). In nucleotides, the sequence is TGTGCCAGCAGCTTAACTAGCGGAAATGTTTTGTTCTTC. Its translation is CASSLTSGNVLFF. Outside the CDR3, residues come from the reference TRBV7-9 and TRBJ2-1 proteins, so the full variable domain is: DTGVSQNPRHKITKRGQNVTFRCDPISEHNRLYWYRQTLGQGPEFLTYFQNEAQLEKSRLLSDRFSAERPKGSFSTLEIQRTEQGDSAMYLCASSLTSGNVLFFGPGTRLTVL.